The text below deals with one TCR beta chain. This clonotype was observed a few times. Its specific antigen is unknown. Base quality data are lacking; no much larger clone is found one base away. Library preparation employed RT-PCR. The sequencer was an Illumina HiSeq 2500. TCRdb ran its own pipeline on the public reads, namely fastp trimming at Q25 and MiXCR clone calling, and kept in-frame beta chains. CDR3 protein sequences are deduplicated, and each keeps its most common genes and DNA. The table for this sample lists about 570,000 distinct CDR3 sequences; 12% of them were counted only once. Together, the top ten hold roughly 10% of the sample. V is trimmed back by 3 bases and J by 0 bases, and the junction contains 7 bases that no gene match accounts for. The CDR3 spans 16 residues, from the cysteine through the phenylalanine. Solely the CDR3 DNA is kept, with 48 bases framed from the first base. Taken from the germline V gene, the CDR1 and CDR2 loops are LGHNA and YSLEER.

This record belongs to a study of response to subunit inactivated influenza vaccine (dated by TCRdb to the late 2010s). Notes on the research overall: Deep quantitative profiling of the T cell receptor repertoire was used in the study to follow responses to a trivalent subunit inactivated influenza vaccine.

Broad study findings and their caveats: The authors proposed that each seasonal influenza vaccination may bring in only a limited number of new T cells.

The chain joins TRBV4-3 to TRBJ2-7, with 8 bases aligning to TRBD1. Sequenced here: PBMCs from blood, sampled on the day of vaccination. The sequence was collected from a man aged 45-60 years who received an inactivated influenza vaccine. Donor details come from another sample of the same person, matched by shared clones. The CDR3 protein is CASSQSGQGSSYEQYF. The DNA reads TGCGCCAGCAGCCAGAGCGGACAGGGAAGCTCCTACGAGCAGTACTTC.